The 20 T cell receptor beta chains in this list originate from one sample, sequenced in a study of cytomegalovirus exposure and HLA in healthy donors. Only in-frame clones appear in the TCRdb table, and some are missing; sequencing was by immunoSEQ multiplex PCR. The sample lists some 340,000 clones; about nine tenths were seen once. Sequenced sample: PBMCs. The receptor set was obtained from a woman in her 30s in good health and CMV-seropositive.

The chain carries TRBV27 and TRBJ2-1; the D gene is possibly TRBD2 (6 bases). Deletions cut 6 bases from V and 3 bases from J, with 9 bases between. This CDR3 region has 13 residues. Germline V lookup: CDR1 MNHEY, CDR2 SMNVEV (reference sequence). The CDR3 here is CASRSGLYNEQFF. For the CDR3, the DNA is TGTGCCAGCAGAAGCGGGCTCTACAATGAGCAGTTCTTC.

This clone was observed once. This CDR3 reads CASFRERETEAFF. CDR3 sequence (DNA): TGTGCCAGCTTCCGGGAGAGGGAAACTGAAGCTTTCTTT. V is TRBV6-1 and J is TRBJ1-1; D call uncertain. The germline V gene has CDR1 MNHNS and CDR2 SASEGT. The CDR3 consists of 13 residues. V was shortened by 8 bases and J by 5 bases, with 15 bases between the two germline ends.

The V and J genes are TRBV18 and TRBJ1-2; TRBD1 agrees at 8 bases. V was pared by 3 bases and J by 2 bases, with 11 bases of the junction left unmatched. CDR3 length: 17 amino acids. CDR1 and CDR2 (germline): KGHSH, LQKENI. The CDR3 bases are TGTGCCAGCTCACCCTATGGGACAGGCGACTTAAACTATGGCTACACCTTC. Translating it yields CASSPYGTGDLNYGYTF.

The genes are TRBV18 and TRBJ2-1, with D perhaps matching TRBD2 (5 bases). The CDR3 loop spans 13 amino acids. V dropped 3 bases and J dropped 8 bases, with 11 bases sitting between them. CDR1 and CDR2 (germline): KGHSH, LQKENI. The CDR3 loop reads CASSPRQLDEQFF. The DNA of the CDR3 is TGTGCCAGCTCACCTCGACAACTAGATGAGCAGTTCTTC.

The chain carries TRBV10-1 and TRBJ1-5; 11 bases are a match to TRBD1. CDR1 WNHNN and CDR2 SYGVQD come from the germline V gene (reference sequence). CDR3 length equals 16 residues. V was clipped by 6 bases and J by 0 bases; unmatched bases: 4. The chain's CDR3 is CASSPGQGVSNQPQHF. CDR3 DNA: TGCGCCAGCAGCCCGGGACAGGGGGTTAGCAATCAGCCCCAGCATTTT.

The chain has TRBV6-1 and TRBJ1-5; D gene uncertain. V was trimmed by 1 base and J by 0 bases, leaving 10 bases between them. Germline V CDR1 and CDR2: MNHNS, SASEGT. This CDR3 is built from 16 residues. Here the CDR3 DNA reads TGTGCCAGCAGTGAAGTGGGAGGGTTTAGCAATCAGCCCCAGCATTTT. Translated, it gives CASSEVGGFSNQPQHF.

V is TRBV27 and J is TRBJ2-3; the match to TRBD1 covers 7 bases. Germline V gives CDR1 MNHEY, CDR2 SMNVEV (reference sequence). V lost 5 bases, J lost 0 bases, and 8 bases stayed unmatched. CDR3 length equals 16 residues. This chain's CDR3 is CASSPGTDPSTDTQYF. The CDR3 DNA sequence: TGTGCCAGCAGTCCCGGGACAGACCCTAGCACAGATACGCAGTATTTT.

This clone came up once. The gene calls are TRBV28 and TRBJ1-5; D perhaps matches TRBD1 (6 bases). The V gene's germline CDR1 is MDHEN and CDR2 SYDVKM. This CDR3 contains 15 residues. V gave up 4 bases and J gave up 1 base, with 11 bases separating them. Here the CDR3 DNA reads TGTGCCAGCAGTTGGCAGGACAGCAGCAATCAGCCCCAGCATTTT. Its translation: CASSWQDSSNQPQHF.

The genes are TRBV7-7 and TRBJ2-7, with D perhaps assigned TRBD1 or TRBD2 (5 bases each). CDR1 SSHAT and CDR2 FNYEAQ come from the germline V gene (reference sequence). The V end was cut by 4 bases, the J end by 4 bases, with 11 bases between. The CDR3 covers 13 residues. The CDR3, as DNA: TGTGCCAGCAGCTCGGGTGGGGGATACGAGCAGTACTTC. Translated: CASSSGGGYEQYF.

The rearrangement links TRBV5-1 to TRBJ1-1; D gene unclear. The CDR3 has 13 amino acids. Germline V lookup: CDR1 SGHRS, CDR2 YFSETQ. Trimming shortened V by 4 bases and J by 1 base, and 8 bases separated the two germline ends. The CDR3 sequence is CASSVSKNTEAFF. CDR3 sequence (DNA): TGCGCCAGCAGCGTCAGTAAGAACACTGAAGCTTTCTTT.

V usage is TRBV9 and J usage is TRBJ2-1, with 9 bases identical to TRBD2. CDR3 length: 19 amino acids. The J segment lost 1 base and the V segment lost 0 bases, leaving 11 bases of the junction unmatched. Germline loops: CDR1 SGDLS, CDR2 YYNGEE. CDR3 sequence reads: CASSVASGGSGRSYNEQFF. The DNA for the CDR3 is TGTGCCAGCAGCGTAGCTTCCGGGGGAAGCGGGAGGTCCTACAATGAGCAGTTCTTC.

The V call is TRBV5-6, the J call TRBJ1-1, with 7 bases aligning to TRBD1. CDR1 and CDR2 (germline): SGHDT, YYEEEE. V gave up 4 bases and J gave up 0 bases; unmatched junction bases: 15. The CDR3 totals 18 residues. CDR3 loop: CASSPFSIRDSVNTEAFF. As DNA, the CDR3 is TGTGCCAGCAGCCCCTTTTCCATCCGGGACAGTGTGAACACTGAAGCTTTCTTT.

The V gene is TRBV27, the J gene TRBJ2-7; 10 nucleotides agree with TRBD2. This CDR3 region has 15 residues. CDR1 MNHEY and CDR2 SMNVEV come from the germline V gene (reference sequence). The V segment lost 6 bases and the J segment 4 bases; nucleotides outside the gene matches: 9. CDR3 bases: TGTGCCAGCAGAGCCCTAGCGGGAGTGTCTTACGAGCAGTACTTC. Its protein is CASRALAGVSYEQYF.

The chain has TRBV30 and TRBJ1-4, with 8 bases identical to TRBD1. V shed 4 bases and J 8 bases; nucleotides not matched to a gene: 6. Germline CDR1 is GTSNPN and CDR2 is SVGIG (reference sequence). The CDR3 length is 13 residues. As DNA, the CDR3 is TGTGCCTGGACGACAGGGGTCGGGGAAAAACTGTTTTTT. Its protein is CAWTTGVGEKLFF.

This clone was picked up one time. The chain has TRBV29-1 and TRBJ2-2; 7 bases are a match to TRBD1. This CDR3 spans 14 amino acids. The V segment lost 5 bases and the J segment 0 bases; nucleotides outside the gene matches: 3. CDR1 SQVTM and CDR2 ANQGSEA come from the germline V gene. CDR3 coding DNA: TGCAGCGTTTCAGACAGGGCGAACACCGGGGAGCTGTTTTTT. Translated, it gives CSVSDRANTGELFF.

V is TRBV4-3 and J is TRBJ1-2, with D hard to call. Germline V gives CDR1 LGHNA, CDR2 YSLEER. The length of the CDR3 is 14 residues. The V and J ends lost 0 bases and 8 bases respectively, with 13 bases between them. In DNA form, the CDR3 reads TGCGCCAGCAGCCAAGAGGGTGGGAAAAGCGGCTACACCTTC. Translating it yields CASSQEGGKSGYTF.

The rearrangement links TRBV5-6 to TRBJ2-7; the match to TRBD2 covers 8 bases. J lost 5 bases, V lost 2 bases, and 6 bases had no gene match. Germline-derived CDR1 and CDR2 are SGHDT and YYEEEE. This CDR3 region has 14 residues. The DNA of the CDR3 is TGTGCCAGCAGCTTTATCGGGAGGGTCAACGAGCAGTACTTC. Amino acid sequence: CASSFIGRVNEQYF.

The rearrangement links TRBV6-4 to TRBJ2-1, with D tentatively TRBD2 (6 bases). V lost 4 bases and J lost 8, with 24 bases in between. Germline CDR1 reads MRHNA; CDR2 reads SNTAGT. The CDR3 totals 17 residues. In nucleotides, the CDR3 is TGTGCCAGCAGTGTGCGGCTAGCGACCCGTGATCATCATGAGCAGTTCTTC. It encodes CASSVRLATRDHHEQFF.

In this sample, this clone turned up a few times. The chain couples TRBV19 to TRBJ1-4, with unresolved D. CDR3 length equals 12 residues. Trimming took off 6 bases at V and 7 bases at J, with 9 bases between the two ends. CDR1 and CDR2 (germline): LNHDA, SQIVND (reference sequence). This chain's CDR3 is CASSDPPEKLFF. In DNA, the CDR3 is TGTGCCAGTAGCGACCCACCTGAAAAACTGTTTTTT.

The chain carries TRBV6-5 and TRBJ1-1; D unclear. Trimming shortened V by 0 bases and J by 5 bases, and 10 bases separated the two germline ends. The CDR3 is 14 amino acids. CDR1 is MNHEY, CDR2 SVGAGI, per germline. The CDR3 DNA follows: TGTGCCAGCAGTTACTCCGACACTGGAACTGAAGCTTTCTTT. Protein: CASSYSDTGTEAFF.